This TCR beta chain was retrieved from a study of blood T cells in healthy people across ages. Study-wide results and limits: Versus aged donors, long-lived donors had higher diversity and more naive CD4+ cells.

There are 13 residues in the CDR3. On this clonotype itself: Its antigen is not known.

Together with a sample-barcoded 5' primer, a J-beta primer mix was included in a second PCR lasting roughly 6 to 12 cycles. With 12 random nucleotides, a template-switch adaptor tagged each individual cDNA molecule. TCRdb analysed the 5' RACE reads with MiXCR anew, one entry per CDR3 protein. This table has 850,000 to 1,100,000 distinct CDR3 sequences, less than 45% appearing once. Sequencing used blood. The chain couples TRBV21-1 to TRBJ1-5. TRBV21-1 has pseudogene status. The receptor was derived from a man in his late teens or twenties in good health. The CDR3 spells CASSSRNNQPQHF. The CDR3 nucleotides are TGTGCCAGCAGCAGCCGGAACAATCAGCCCCAGCATTTT.